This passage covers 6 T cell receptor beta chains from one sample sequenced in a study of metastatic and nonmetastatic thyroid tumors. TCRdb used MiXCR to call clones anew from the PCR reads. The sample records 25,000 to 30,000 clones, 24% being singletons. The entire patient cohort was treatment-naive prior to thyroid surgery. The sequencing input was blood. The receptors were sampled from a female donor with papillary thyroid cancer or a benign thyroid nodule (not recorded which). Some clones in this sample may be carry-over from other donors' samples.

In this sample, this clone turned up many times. DNA for the CDR3: TGCAGTGCTAGAGATCCCACTAGCCACAATGAGCAGTTCTTC. Translating it yields CSARDPTSHNEQFF. This chain links TRBV20-1 with TRBJ2-1; D might be TRBD2 (6 bases). V gave up 0 bases and J gave up 5 bases, with 11 bases separating them. The CDR3 loop spans 14 amino acids. Per germline, CDR1 DFQATT and CDR2 SNEGSKA (reference sequence).

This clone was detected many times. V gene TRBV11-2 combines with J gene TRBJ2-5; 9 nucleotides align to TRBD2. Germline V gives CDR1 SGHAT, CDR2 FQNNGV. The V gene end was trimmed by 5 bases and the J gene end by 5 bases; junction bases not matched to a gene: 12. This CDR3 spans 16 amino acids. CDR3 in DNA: TGTGCCAGCAGCCCGTCCCCAGCGGGAGGACGTGAGACCCAGTACTTC. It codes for CASSPSPAGGRETQYF.

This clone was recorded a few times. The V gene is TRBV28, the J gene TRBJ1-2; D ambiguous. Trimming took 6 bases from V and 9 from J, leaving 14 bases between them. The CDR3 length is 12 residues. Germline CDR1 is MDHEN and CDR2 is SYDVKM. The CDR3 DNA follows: TGTGCCAGCAGCACTGGGGATTATTGCTACACCTTC. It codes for CASSTGDYCYTF.

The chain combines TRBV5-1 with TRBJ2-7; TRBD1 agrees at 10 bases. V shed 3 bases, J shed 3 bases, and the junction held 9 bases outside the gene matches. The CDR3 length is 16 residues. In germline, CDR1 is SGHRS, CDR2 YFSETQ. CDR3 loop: CASSSALDRGLYEQYF. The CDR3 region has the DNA TGCGCCAGCAGCTCAGCCTTAGACAGGGGGCTCTACGAGCAGTACTTC.

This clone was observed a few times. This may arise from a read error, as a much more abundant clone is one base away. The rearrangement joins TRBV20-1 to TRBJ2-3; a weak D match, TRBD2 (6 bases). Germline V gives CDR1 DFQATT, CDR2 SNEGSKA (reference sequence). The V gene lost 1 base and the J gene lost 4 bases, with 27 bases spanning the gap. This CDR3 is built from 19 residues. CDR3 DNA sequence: TGCAGTGCTAGAGGGGGCGGGAACGGGATTGGGTGGCCACCAGATACGCAGTATTTT. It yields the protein CSARGGGNGIGWPPDTQYF.

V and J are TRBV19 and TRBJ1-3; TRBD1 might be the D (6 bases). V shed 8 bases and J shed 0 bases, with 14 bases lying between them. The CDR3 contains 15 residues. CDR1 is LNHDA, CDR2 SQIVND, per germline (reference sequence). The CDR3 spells CASLSGTLSGNTIYF. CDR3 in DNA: TGTGCCAGTCTGTCCGGGACACTCTCTGGAAACACCATATATTTT.